The 2 T cell receptor beta chains below come from one sample, sequenced in a study of T cell responses to AZD1222 COVID-19 vaccine. Measured with immunoSEQ multiplex PCR; TCRdb has only the in-frame clones, and not every one. The data contain 120,000 or so clones, around nine tenths of them seen just once; the ten biggest clones take up 7.2%. Material: peripheral blood, obtained on day 0 of AZD1222 vaccination. These receptors all come from an adult in good health.

This clone was seen just once. The chain carries TRBV5-1 and TRBJ1-1; TRBD1 might be the D (5 bases). V was clipped by 6 bases and J by 1 base, with 16 bases between them. The CDR3 consists of 15 residues. Germline lookup yields CDR1 SGHRS and CDR2 YFSETQ. The CDR3 bases are TGCGCCAGCACTCTATCTGGGACGGCGAACACTGAAGCTTTCTTT. It encodes CASTLSGTANTEAFF.

This chain links TRBV9 with TRBJ1-3; TRBD1 aligns across 8 bases. This CDR3 has 15 residues. Germline CDR1 and CDR2: SGDLS and YYNGEE. Trimming took 3 bases from V and 4 from J; bases not matched to a gene: 6. The CDR3 protein is CASSASGQEGNTIYF. The CDR3 DNA reads as TGTGCCAGCAGCGCGTCGGGACAGGAGGGAAACACCATATATTTT.